The next 2 T cell receptor beta chains were all read from a single sample in a study of blood T cell repertoires in COVID-19. TCRdb's table, derived via immunoSEQ multiplex PCR, lists solely in-frame clones and lacks some. Of about 480,000 clones in the sample, approximately 89% were seen once. Sample: peripheral blood. The receptors here all came from a man between 18 and 35 years old with COVID-19, enrolled during active disease.

The CDR3 nucleotides read TGCGCCAGCAGCTTGTTTGGCGGGGGGAGCACCGGGGAGCTGTTTTTT. Translating gives CASSLFGGGSTGELFF. The chain is built from TRBV5-1 and TRBJ2-2, with 8 bases that match TRBD2. Germline loops: CDR1 SGHRS, CDR2 YFSETQ. With V trimmed by 1 base and J by 4 bases, 6 bases remained unmatched. The CDR3 runs 16 residues.

This chain connects TRBV28 to TRBJ2-7; TRBD1 agrees at 9 bases. From germline, CDR1 is MDHEN and CDR2 SYDVKM. V lost 6 bases and J lost 3; bases outside the gene matches: 6. The CDR3 runs to 14 residues. This CDR3 is CASRMWTGDYEQYF. The CDR3 nucleotides read TGTGCCAGCAGGATGTGGACAGGGGACTACGAGCAGTACTTC.